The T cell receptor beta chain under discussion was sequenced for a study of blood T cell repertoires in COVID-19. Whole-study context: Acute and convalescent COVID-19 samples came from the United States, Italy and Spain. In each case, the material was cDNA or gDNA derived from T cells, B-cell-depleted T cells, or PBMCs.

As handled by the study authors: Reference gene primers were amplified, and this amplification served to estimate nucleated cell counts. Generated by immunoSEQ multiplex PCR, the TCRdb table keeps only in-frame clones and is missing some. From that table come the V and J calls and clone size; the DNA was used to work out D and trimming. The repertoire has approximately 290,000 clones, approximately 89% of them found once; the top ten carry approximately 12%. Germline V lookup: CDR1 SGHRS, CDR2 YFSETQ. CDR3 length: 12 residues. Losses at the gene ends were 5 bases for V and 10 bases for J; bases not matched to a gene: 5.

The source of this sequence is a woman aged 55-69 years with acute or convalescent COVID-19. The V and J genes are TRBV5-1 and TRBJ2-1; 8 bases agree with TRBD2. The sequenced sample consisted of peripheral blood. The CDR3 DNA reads TGCGCCAGCAGAGGACTAGCTGGGGAGCAGTTCTTC. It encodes CASRGLAGEQFF. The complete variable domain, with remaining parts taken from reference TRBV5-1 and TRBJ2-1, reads KAGVTQTPRYLIKTRGQQVTLSCSPISGHRSVSWYQQTPGQGLQFLFEYFSETQRNKGNFPGRFSGRQFSNSRSEMNVSTLELGDSALYLCASRGLAGEQFFGPGTRLTVL.